The clone carrying this TCR beta chain showed up just once. CDR1 and CDR2 (germline): SGHTA, FQGTGA. Trimming removed 4 bases from V and 1 base from J; junction bases left unmatched: 10. The CDR3 has 17 amino acids. The data were obtained in a study of blood T cell repertoires in COVID-19. About the study: Samples of COVID-19 (acute and convalescent) were obtained from the United States, Italy and Spain. Nucleic acid was either cDNA or gDNA, and it came from T cells, B-cell-depleted T cells, or PBMCs.

Authors' analysis steps: Estimated nucleated cell counts came from reference gene primer amplification. Using immunoSEQ multiplex PCR, the repertoire was profiled, and TCRdb retains in-frame clones only, with some absent. V and J calls and clone size are given by that table; D and trimming were obtained from the DNA. The table shows about 70,000 clones, with approximately 86% occurring only once. This TCR was sampled from a human donor in a cohort sampled during active COVID-19. Material for sequencing was peripheral blood. V is TRBV7-3 and J is TRBJ2-5; 9 bases agree with TRBD2. The CDR3 coding sequence is TGTGCCAGCAGCTCCCCCGCGGGGGGGCTGTCCCAAGAGACCCAGTACTTC. This gives the protein CASSSPAGGLSQETQYF.